Below are 20 T cell receptor beta chains sequenced from a single sample in a study of Graves' ophthalmopathy and Graves' hyperthyroidism listed by TCRdb under 2018. Sequencing was performed on an Illumina HiSeq 2000. TCR beta CDR3 regions were amplified from RNA transcripts for repertoire sequencing. The first round was an RT-PCR using HTBI primers with the Qiagen OneStep RT-PCR kit, and this first round was followed by a second-round multiplex PCR, then size selection and purification. TCRdb reprocessed the public reads (quality trimming at Q25 with fastp, clone calling with MiXCR) and kept in-frame beta chains. A single entry per CDR3 protein holds the most common genes and DNA from its merged rows. The sample data list around 600,000 distinct CDR3 sequences, and over 40% of these were observed just once. The ten largest clones represent over 2.5% of the sample. What was sequenced was peripheral blood. These TCRs come from an adult man with Graves' ophthalmopathy.

As concerns this clonotype: A much larger clone is a single base away; this may be a read error. This sequence joins TRBV7-2 and TRBJ1-2; 7 bases map to TRBD1. J was trimmed by 4 bases and V by 5 bases; bases with no gene match: 13. Germline CDR1 and CDR2: SGHTA and FQGNSA. The CDR3 contains 16 residues. CDR3 protein: CASSVGNRGYGYGYTF. The CDR3, as DNA: TGTGCCAGCAGCGTAGGGAACAGGGGCTATGGCTATGGCTACACCTTC.

The table lists this clonotype with many counts. CDR3 loop: CAIGKGPHQETQYF. CDR3 nucleotide sequence: TGTGCCATCGGGAAGGGGCCTCACCAAGAGACCCAGTACTTC. The rearrangement joins TRBV10-3 to TRBJ2-5, with a possible D match to TRBD1 (5 bases). V lost 8 bases, J lost 0 bases, and 13 bases lay in between. This CDR3 comprises 14 residues. The germline gives CDR1 ENHRY, CDR2 SYGVKD.

The rearrangement joins TRBV29-1 to TRBJ2-1, with 13 nucleotides matching TRBD2. Germline CDR1 SQVTM, CDR2 ANQGSEA. The CDR3 covers 12 residues. Losses at the gene ends were 8 bases for V and 9 bases for J; bases not matched to a gene: 4. CDR3 residues: CSTRLAGGEQFF. Written as DNA, the CDR3 is TGCAGCACCAGACTAGCGGGAGGTGAGCAGTTCTTC.

The rearrangement uses TRBV11-3 and TRBJ2-5; D is possibly TRBD1 (6 bases). This CDR3 is built from 15 residues. The germline CDR1 and CDR2 sequences are SGHNT and YENEEA. V was trimmed by 2 bases and J by 1 base, leaving 11 bases between them. The CDR3 spells CASSLNGQFQETQYF. The CDR3 DNA is TGTGCCAGCAGCTTAAACGGACAGTTCCAAGAGACCCAGTACTTC.

The chain combines TRBV24-1 with TRBJ2-1; TRBD1 aligns across 11 bases. Germline lookup yields CDR1 KGHDR and CDR2 SFDVKD. The CDR3 totals 15 residues. After removal of 4 bases from V and 3 bases from J, the junction contained 1 base not matched to a gene. CDR3: CATSEGTGGYNEQFF. CDR3 coding DNA: TGTGCCACCAGTGAGGGGACAGGGGGCTACAATGAGCAGTTCTTC.

This clonotype was seen many times. This chain joins TRBV7-9 and TRBJ1-2; no clear D gene. CDR3 length equals 15 residues. The V and J ends lost 6 bases and 5 bases respectively, with 19 bases between them. CDR1 is SEHNR, CDR2 FQNEAQ, per germline (reference sequence). The CDR3: CASSTQEGGWYGYTF. CDR3 nucleotides: TGTGCCAGCAGTACTCAGGAGGGTGGTTGGTATGGCTACACCTTC. The entire variable domain, with the rest obtained from reference TRBV7-9 and TRBJ1-2, is as follows: DTGVSQNPRHKITKRGQNVTFRCDPISEHNRLYWYRQTLGQGPEFLTYFQNEAQLEKSRLLSDRFSAERPKGSFSTLEIQRTEQGDSAMYLCASSTQEGGWYGYTFGSGTRLTVV.

The chain joins TRBV12-5 to TRBJ1-4; D unresolved. CDR1 LGHNT and CDR2 FRNRAP come from the germline V gene. The CDR3 spans 16 residues. Trimming cost V 5 bases and J 5 bases, with 18 bases left between them. CDR3 DNA: TGTGCTAGTGGTCTGCGGACCGTCGCAGGCAATGAAAAACTGTTTTTT. Residues: CASGLRTVAGNEKLFF.

As for this clonotype: One base away lies a much larger clone, so this may be a sequencing read error. The CDR3 end shows no conserved phenylalanine or tryptophan, and so a read error is likely. The genes are TRBV7-2 and TRBJ2-7, with 9 bases fitting TRBD1. Germline values: CDR1 SGHTA, CDR2 FQGNSA. J was trimmed by 2 bases and V by 5 bases; bases with no gene match: 13. The CDR3 covers 17 residues. DNA of the CDR3: TGTGCCAGCAGCCCCCTCGTCCGGGACAGGGTACCCTACGAGCAGTACTGC. Translation: CASSPLVRDRVPYEQYC.

The chain employs TRBV7-2 and TRBJ1-5, with no clear D. Germline V gene lookup returns CDR1 SGHTA and CDR2 FQGNSA. This CDR3 spans 12 amino acids. The V end was cut by 4 bases, the J end by 9 bases, with 10 bases between. Here the CDR3 DNA reads TGTGCCAGCAGCTGCGCGGTTGGGCCCCAGCATTTT. This gives the protein CASSCAVGPQHF.

V and J are TRBV29-1 and TRBJ2-5; 7 positions agree with TRBD1. The trim removed 4 bases at V and 5 bases at J, leaving 4 bases unmatched. This CDR3 is built from 12 residues. Germline CDR1 is SQVTM and CDR2 is ANQGSEA. The CDR3 nucleotides are TGCAGCGTTGGAGGGGGCATGGAGACCCAGTACTTC. Translated, it gives CSVGGGMETQYF.

This clonotype was detected ten times or more. V gene TRBV29-1 combines with J gene TRBJ1-4; D perhaps matches TRBD1 (5 bases). Deletions cut 4 bases from V and 5 bases from J, with 11 bases between. The CDR3 covers 13 residues. Germline V gene data show CDR1 as SQVTM and CDR2 as ANQGSEA. CDR3 sequence reads: CSVGGRVNEKLFF. The CDR3 DNA sequence: TGCAGCGTTGGGGGCAGGGTGAATGAAAAACTGTTTTTT.

The J gene is TRBJ1-1, the V gene TRBV2; D is unclear. This CDR3 comprises 12 residues. Trimming cost V 8 bases and J 3 bases, with 10 bases left between them. CDR1 is SNHLY and CDR2 is FYNNEI in the germline V gene. CDR3 loop: CASPLGYTEAFF. The DNA for the CDR3 is TGTGCCAGCCCACTTGGGTACACTGAAGCTTTCTTT.

The J gene is TRBJ1-1, the V gene TRBV19; no clear D gene. There are 14 residues in the CDR3. The germline V gene encodes CDR1 LNHDA and CDR2 SQIVND (reference sequence). With 3 bases removed from V and 4 bases from J, the gap between germline ends came to 12 bases. The CDR3 nucleotides read TGTGCCAGTAGTATGAGTAGGGCTGCCACTGAAGCTTTCTTT. Translation gives CASSMSRAATEAFF. The variable domain in full, with the rest retrieved from reference TRBV19 and TRBJ1-1, is DGGITQSPKYLFRKEGQNVTLSCEQNLNHDAMYWYRQDPGQGLRLIYYSQIVNDFQKGDIAEGYSVSREKKESFPLTVTSAQKNPTAFYLCASSMSRAATEAFFGQGTRLTVV.

The V call is TRBV2, the J call TRBJ1-5; 10 nucleotides align to TRBD1. Germline trimming cut 8 bases from V and 1 base from J; bases unmatched to any gene: 2. The CDR3 runs 14 residues. Germline V CDR1 and CDR2: SNHLY, FYNNEI. The CDR3: CASADRGSNQPQHF. The CDR3 nucleotides read TGTGCCAGCGCGGACAGGGGGAGCAATCAGCCCCAGCATTTT.

This clonotype was recorded once. A much larger clone differs by one base, so this may be a read error. This chain joins TRBV29-1 and TRBJ1-2; weak D call: TRBD1 (5 bases). This CDR3 has 13 amino acids. Per germline, CDR1 SQVTM and CDR2 ANQGSEA. V shed 3 bases and J shed 4 bases, with 12 bases lying between them. CDR3: CSVEGPTIYGYTF. The CDR3, as DNA: TGCAGCGTTGAGGGGCCTACTATCTATGGCTACACCTTC.

V is TRBV12-3 or TRBV12-4 and J is TRBJ2-2, with 11 bases lining up with TRBD2. V shed 4 bases, J shed 4 bases, and the junction held 11 bases outside the gene matches. The CDR3 covers 18 residues. The CDR3 reads CASSSRLAGGRGTGELFF. The CDR3 bases are TGTGCCAGCAGTTCCCGGCTAGCGGGGGGACGAGGCACCGGGGAGCTGTTTTTT.

At least ten counts were recorded for this clonotype. The chain is built from TRBV10-1 and TRBJ2-7, with 7 bases lining up with TRBD2. Per the germline V gene, CDR1 is WNHNN and CDR2 is SYGVQD (reference sequence). The ends lost 4 bases at V and 3 bases at J; junction bases unmatched: 3. The CDR3 extends over 13 amino acids. CDR3 nucleotides: TGCGCCAGCAGTGTTCTAGCGGTCTACGAGCAGTACTTC. Protein sequence: CASSVLAVYEQYF.

A remark on this clonotype: It is likely a read error, because the conserved phenylalanine at the end of the CDR3 is missing. The limits of the CDR3 on the DNA are not certain, so only TCRdb's listed CDR3 is given. The chain joins TRBV29-1 to TRBJ1-4. Germline V CDR1 and CDR2: SQVTM, ANQGSEA. Including both end residues, the CDR3 is 11 amino acids long. The CDR3 is CSVEGASTGNY.

This clonotype turned up a few times. The chain combines TRBV4-1 with TRBJ1-5; D remains ambiguous. The V end was cut by 1 base, the J end by 3 bases, with 10 bases between. Germline CDR1 MGHRA, CDR2 YSYEKL. The CDR3 spans 15 residues. In DNA form, the CDR3 reads TGCGCCAGCAGCCAAGTCGGCATTTACAATCAGCCCCAGCATTTT. As protein: CASSQVGIYNQPQHF.

The chain links TRBV11-2 to TRBJ2-2; D gene unclear. This CDR3 contains 17 residues. Deletions cut 5 bases from V and 4 bases from J, with 20 bases between. Germline values: CDR1 SGHAT, CDR2 FQNNGV. Written as DNA, the CDR3 is TGTGCCAGCAGCCAAGAGTTGGGAAGATCGGGCACCGGGGAGCTGTTTTTT. Amino acids: CASSQELGRSGTGELFF.